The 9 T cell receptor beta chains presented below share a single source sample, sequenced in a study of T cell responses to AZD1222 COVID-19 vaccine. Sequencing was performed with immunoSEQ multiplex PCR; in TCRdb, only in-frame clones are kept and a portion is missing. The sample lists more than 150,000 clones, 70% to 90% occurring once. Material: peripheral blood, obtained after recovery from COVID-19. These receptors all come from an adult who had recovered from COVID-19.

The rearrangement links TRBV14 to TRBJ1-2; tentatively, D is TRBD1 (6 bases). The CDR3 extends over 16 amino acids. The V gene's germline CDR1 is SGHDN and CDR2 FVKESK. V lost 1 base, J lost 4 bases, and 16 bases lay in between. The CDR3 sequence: CASSQVSSRGPYGYTF. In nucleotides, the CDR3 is TGTGCCAGCAGCCAAGTATCGTCCAGGGGACCCTATGGCTACACCTTC.

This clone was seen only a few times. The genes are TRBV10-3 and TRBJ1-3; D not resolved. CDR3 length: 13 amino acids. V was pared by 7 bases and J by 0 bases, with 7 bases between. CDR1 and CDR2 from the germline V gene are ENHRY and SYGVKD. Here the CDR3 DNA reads TGTGCCATCAAGGAGAGCTCTGGAAACACCATATATTTT. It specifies CAIKESSGNTIYF.

CDR3 DNA: TGTGCCAGCAGTGATAGGGAGACCCAGTACTTC. It codes for CASSDRETQYF. The chain carries TRBV2 and TRBJ2-5; no clear D. Germline V gives CDR1 SNHLY, CDR2 FYNNEI. The V end was cut by 3 bases, the J end by 5 bases, with 4 bases between. The CDR3 is made up of 11 amino acids.

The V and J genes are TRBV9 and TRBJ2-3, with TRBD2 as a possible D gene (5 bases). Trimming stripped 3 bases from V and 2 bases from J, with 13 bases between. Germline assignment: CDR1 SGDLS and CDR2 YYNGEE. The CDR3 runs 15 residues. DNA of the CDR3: TGTGCCAGCAGCGAGAAGCGGAGGTACACAGATACGCAGTATTTT. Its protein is CASSEKRRYTDTQYF.

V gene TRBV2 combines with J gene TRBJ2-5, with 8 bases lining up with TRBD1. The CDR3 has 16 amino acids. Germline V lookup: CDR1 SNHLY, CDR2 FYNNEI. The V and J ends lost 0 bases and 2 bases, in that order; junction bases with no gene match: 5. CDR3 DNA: TGTGCCAGCAGTGAAGCCCCTCAGGGGGCTCAAGAGACCCAGTACTTC. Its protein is CASSEAPQGAQETQYF.

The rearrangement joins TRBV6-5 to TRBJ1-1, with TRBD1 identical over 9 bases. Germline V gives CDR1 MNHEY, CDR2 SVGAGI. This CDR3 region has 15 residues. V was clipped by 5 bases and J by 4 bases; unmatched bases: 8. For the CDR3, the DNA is TGTGCCAGCAGTCGTAGGACAGGGGAGGTCACTGAAGCTTTCTTT. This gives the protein CASSRRTGEVTEAFF.

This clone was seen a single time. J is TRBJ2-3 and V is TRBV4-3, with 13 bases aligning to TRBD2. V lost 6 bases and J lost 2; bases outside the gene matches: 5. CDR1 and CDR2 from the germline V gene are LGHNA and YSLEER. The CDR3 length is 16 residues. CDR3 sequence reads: CASSRTSGGNTDTQYF. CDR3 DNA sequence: TGCGCCAGCAGTCGGACTAGCGGGGGAAACACAGATACGCAGTATTTT.

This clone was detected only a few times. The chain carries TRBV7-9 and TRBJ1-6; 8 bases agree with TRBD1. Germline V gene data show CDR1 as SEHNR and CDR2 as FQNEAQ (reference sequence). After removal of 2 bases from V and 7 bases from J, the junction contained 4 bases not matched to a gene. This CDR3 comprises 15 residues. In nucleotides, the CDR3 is TGTGCCAGCAGCTTACCAACAGGGGGAAATTCACCCCTCCACTTT. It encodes CASSLPTGGNSPLHF. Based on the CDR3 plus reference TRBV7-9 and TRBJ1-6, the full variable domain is DTGVSQNPRHKITKRGQNVTFRCDPISEHNRLYWYRQTLGQGPEFLTYFQNEAQLEKSRLLSDRFSAERPKGSFSTLEIQRTEQGDSAMYLCASSLPTGGNSPLHFGNGTRLTVT.

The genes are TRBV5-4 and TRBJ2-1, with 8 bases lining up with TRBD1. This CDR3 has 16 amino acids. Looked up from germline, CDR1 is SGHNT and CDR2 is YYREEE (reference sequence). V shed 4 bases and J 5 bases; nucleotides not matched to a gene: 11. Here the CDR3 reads CASSVMGTGRDNEQFF. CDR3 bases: TGTGCCAGCAGCGTAATGGGGACAGGAAGAGACAATGAGCAGTTCTTC.